A selection of T cell receptor beta chains follows, all from one sample in a study of T cell changes during pregnancy in multiple sclerosis. TCRdb's copy holds only in-frame clones and misses some; the assay was immunoSEQ multiplex PCR. The sample holds about 77,000 clones, 85% to 95% seen once. Sequences were derived from peripheral blood, sampled after pregnancy. The receptors originated from a female donor in good health, enrolled as a control in a pregnancy study. The conserved cysteine and the conserved F or W are not part of the CDR3 here. Each record gives: V gene, J gene, D gene, clone size, CDR3 protein. D genes are given only for firm matches. Rows may omit the clone size; those that give it use once, few, many or a size class.

V gene: TRBV27
J gene: TRBJ2-2
D gene: TRBD2
clone size: few
CDR3 protein: ASSFWLAGVTGELF

V gene: TRBV6-5
J gene: TRBJ1-1
D gene: .
clone size: .
CDR3 protein: ASSSGGPTEAF

V gene: TRBV21-1
J gene: TRBJ2-6
D gene: .
clone size: .
CDR3 protein: ASRSRNRGSKVTGANVLT

V gene: TRBV7-9
J gene: TRBJ1-5
D gene: .
clone size: .
CDR3 protein: ASSPGGVRQPQH

V gene: TRBV19
J gene: TRBJ2-3
D gene: TRBD1
clone size: .
CDR3 protein: ASRSGDSGADTQY

V gene: TRBV5-1
J gene: TRBJ2-5
D gene: .
clone size: .
CDR3 protein: ASSLGAGRETQY

V gene: TRBV4-2
J gene: TRBJ2-3
D gene: TRBD2
clone size: .
CDR3 protein: ASSQEGLAGADTQY

V gene: TRBV6-1
J gene: TRBJ2-1
D gene: TRBD2
clone size: .
CDR3 protein: ASSETWGGRVGNEQF

V gene: TRBV7-9
J gene: TRBJ2-2
D gene: TRBD1
clone size: .
CDR3 protein: ASSPPFMGQGIGELF

V gene: TRBV28
J gene: TRBJ2-3
D gene: TRBD2
clone size: .
CDR3 protein: ASIPSGSTDTQY

V gene: TRBV18
J gene: TRBJ1-3
D gene: .
clone size: .
CDR3 protein: ASSPVAGSGNTIY

V gene: TRBV7-2
J gene: TRBJ2-1
D gene: .
clone size: .
CDR3 protein: ASSRLGTSVSEQF

V gene: TRBV7-2
J gene: TRBJ2-7
D gene: TRBD2
clone size: .
CDR3 protein: ASSLEGLAGVPPK

V gene: TRBV29-1
J gene: TRBJ2-7
D gene: .
clone size: .
CDR3 protein: SVEGAAYEQY

V gene: TRBV7-3
J gene: TRBJ2-3
D gene: .
clone size: .
CDR3 protein: ASSLQGPGTDTQY

V gene: TRBV5-1
J gene: TRBJ1-2
D gene: .
clone size: .
CDR3 protein: ASSLVTANYGYT

V gene: TRBV5-1
J gene: TRBJ2-7
D gene: TRBD1
clone size: .
CDR3 protein: ASSLVGTGGEGQY

V gene: TRBV4-3
J gene: TRBJ2-7
D gene: .
clone size: .
CDR3 protein: ASSLGLGAYEQY

V gene: TRBV7-9
J gene: TRBJ2-3
D gene: .
clone size: .
CDR3 protein: ASSPTGTQDTQY

V gene: TRBV4-1
J gene: TRBJ2-2
D gene: TRBD2
clone size: .
CDR3 protein: ASSQVRTSGFWGNTGELF

V gene: TRBV5-8
J gene: TRBJ1-4
D gene: .
clone size: .
CDR3 protein: ASSAMRSKEKLF

V gene: TRBV19
J gene: TRBJ1-5
D gene: .
clone size: .
CDR3 protein: ASSLRAREQPQH

V gene: TRBV5-1
J gene: TRBJ2-6
D gene: .
clone size: .
CDR3 protein: ASKGSGANVLT

V gene: TRBV27
J gene: TRBJ2-7
D gene: TRBD1
clone size: .
CDR3 protein: ASSATGTGSYEQY

V gene: TRBV5-1
J gene: TRBJ1-5
D gene: .
clone size: .
CDR3 protein: ASSLEAGPSLPQH

V gene: TRBV19
J gene: TRBJ2-7
D gene: .
clone size: .
CDR3 protein: ASSPLSGKPYEQY

V gene: TRBV25-1
J gene: TRBJ2-7
D gene: .
clone size: .
CDR3 protein: ASSFGSSYEQY

V gene: TRBV18
J gene: TRBJ2-7
D gene: TRBD1
clone size: .
CDR3 protein: ASSPGDSLEQY

V gene: TRBV7-3
J gene: TRBJ2-3
D gene: .
clone size: .
CDR3 protein: ASSSTGSDTQY

V gene: TRBV13
J gene: TRBJ1-4
D gene: .
clone size: .
CDR3 protein: ASSFGGRYEKLF

V gene: TRBV7-9
J gene: TRBJ2-2
D gene: TRBD1
clone size: .
CDR3 protein: ASVRPGTGGSGELF

V gene: TRBV19
J gene: TRBJ2-7
D gene: TRBD2
clone size: .
CDR3 protein: ASSIEGPSGRAHEQY

V gene: TRBV19
J gene: TRBJ2-7
D gene: .
clone size: .
CDR3 protein: ASSIAPGGLGEQY

V gene: TRBV5-4
J gene: TRBJ2-7
D gene: .
clone size: .
CDR3 protein: ASSSATGGRYEQY

V gene: TRBV5-1
J gene: TRBJ2-1
D gene: TRBD2
clone size: .
CDR3 protein: ASSLLPSILAGPEKSQF

V gene: TRBV20-1
J gene: TRBJ1-4
D gene: .
clone size: few
CDR3 protein: SAPENEKLF

V gene: TRBV4-1
J gene: TRBJ1-1
D gene: .
clone size: .
CDR3 protein: ASSQGPHLATEAF

V gene: TRBV5-4
J gene: TRBJ2-7
D gene: TRBD1
clone size: .
CDR3 protein: ASSQGQAHSLYEQY

V gene: TRBV19
J gene: TRBJ2-2
D gene: TRBD1
clone size: .
CDR3 protein: ASSSWTGEGVGELF

V gene: TRBV27
J gene: TRBJ2-3
D gene: .
clone size: once
CDR3 protein: ASSPVLLGTDTQY

V gene: TRBV6-1
J gene: TRBJ1-1
D gene: .
clone size: .
CDR3 protein: ASGGRGNTEAF

V gene: TRBV27
J gene: TRBJ2-5
D gene: .
clone size: .
CDR3 protein: ASSLVREGETQY

V gene: TRBV25-1
J gene: TRBJ2-1
D gene: TRBD1
clone size: .
CDR3 protein: ATSGQGAPNEQF

V gene: TRBV29-1
J gene: TRBJ1-1
D gene: TRBD1
clone size: .
CDR3 protein: SASEGTGVASTEAF

V gene: TRBV6-4
J gene: TRBJ2-3
D gene: .
clone size: .
CDR3 protein: ASSDQGGSTDTQY

V gene: TRBV7-9
J gene: TRBJ2-3
D gene: .
clone size: .
CDR3 protein: AVLASTDTQY

V gene: TRBV4-3
J gene: TRBJ2-6
D gene: TRBD1
clone size: once
CDR3 protein: ASSQEKDRVYSGANVLT

V gene: TRBV18
J gene: TRBJ2-5
D gene: TRBD2
clone size: .
CDR3 protein: ASSPVEGTSGEETQY

V gene: TRBV6-5
J gene: TRBJ1-5
D gene: .
clone size: .
CDR3 protein: ASSTTGFGQPQH

V gene: TRBV30
J gene: TRBJ2-5
D gene: .
clone size: .
CDR3 protein: AWRARQETQY

V gene: TRBV7-8
J gene: TRBJ1-1
D gene: .
clone size: .
CDR3 protein: ASSRPFGANTEAF